This T cell receptor beta chain originates from a study of CD8 T cells in Susac syndrome. Overall study findings and caveats: The authors acknowledged that their TCR sequencing and HLA analysis involved a relatively small number of individuals.

Of note for this clonotype: Its antigen is unknown.

The CDR3 runs to 12 residues. Random hexamers were used to reverse transcribe the RNA input (roughly 0.5 to 1 ug). Across 54 Vbeta and 13 Jbeta, TCR beta CDR3 was amplified with immunoSEQ multiplex PCR. From the immunoSEQ multiplex PCR reads, TCRdb called clonotypes with MiXCR, one entry per CDR3 protein. The data show nearly 200,000 distinct CDR3 sequences, with about 95% seen just once and about 0.09% held by the top ten. The sequenced target, TCR beta, came from blood CD8+ and CD4+ T cells. Negative isolation was used for CD8+ and CD4+ T cells and FACS enrichment for TEMRA cells. This sequence was found in a human donor with multiple sclerosis. The chain links TRBV1 to TRBJ2-6. TRBV1 represents a pseudogene. The sequenced sample consisted of CD4+ T cells from PBMCs. CDR3 nucleotide sequence: TGCACCAGCAGCCGTCACCCTTCTGACCTGACTTTC. It translates to CTSSRHPSDLTF.